This T cell receptor beta chain was retrieved from a study of cytomegalovirus exposure and HLA in healthy donors (dated by TCRdb to 2017 to 2019). Regarding the complete study: An earlier analysis of some 600 of the donors reported about 300 Gb of sequence data and 117 million unique TCR beta sequences obtained from roughly 180 million T cells. An early release covering roughly 640 HLA-typed donors comprised roughly 300 gigabases of sequencing data and about 90 million unique TCR sequences. Of the roughly 420 genotyped donors, 75% to 85% were placed in the genetic ancestry cluster associated with self-reported Caucasian donors. The study aimed to test whether signatures of past pathogen exposure could be identified by cataloging public T cell receptors. The study used immunosequencing to profile the T cell repertoires of about 670 subjects and linked those repertoires to cytomegalovirus serostatus. A separate validation cohort of 90 to 150 different subjects was used in addition to the 666-subject first cohort. High-throughput TCR immunosequencing, statistical association of individual TCRs with disease status, and machine learning were combined to predict cytomegalovirus infection status. A later analysis re-examined previously published TCR beta repertoires from about 700 donors and added high-resolution HLA genotyping to investigate patterns of TCR occurrence. In the later analysis, no new phenotypic data were used to find candidate immune exposures; instead, reliance was placed on TCR beta sequences and their occurrence across donors. An earlier analysis of several hundred of the donors used high-throughput TCR beta sequencing to judge whether each TCR beta V gene segment behaved as functional or pseudogenic. Donor age, sex, ethnicity and CMV serostatus were compiled alongside the repertoire data. In a later genetic analysis, genome-wide SNP genotypes for 398 of the 666 donors were used, and that subset was treated as a discovery cohort. All discovery cohort repertoires had been generated using a single sequencing platform. HLA typing included class I and class II loci at four-digit resolution. Typing coverage differed by locus: A, B, C, DRB1 and DQB1 were typed in roughly 629-630 donors, DQA1 in approximately 520, DPA1 in around 610, and DPB1 in roughly 450. Several DR-DQ haplotypes were handled as single units for association and clustering because linkage in the cohort was strong. Among roughly 400 genotyped donors of the cohort, an average of around 240,000 unique TCR beta nucleotide sequences were sequenced per donor, roughly 18% of them non-productive. Study-wide findings and limitations: A total of about 180 TCR beta chains were listed by the study as associated with cytomegalovirus. According to a later genetic analysis, donors in an Asian-associated ancestry cluster had fewer N-insertions in productive TCRs than the approximately 610-donor mean. In an earlier analysis of around 500 of the donors, most TCR beta V segments appeared in productive rearrangements about 90% or about 30% of the time, broadly matching IMGT annotations. Some IMGT-functional V segments, including TRBV6-2 and TRBV6-3, could not be told apart with the 87-base-pair reads, so those segments were excluded. Because HLA typing was unavailable for some donors at each locus, only the typed subset was used in association tests. In a later genetic analysis, a missense DCLRE1C variant was associated with V-gene and J-gene trimming of TCR beta chains, and the association was replicated in an independent cohort. A group of highly shared sequence variants was considered likely to be a technical artifact of the sequencing pipeline. Linkage disequilibrium might explain the correlated functional status among segregating V segments, but an unknown experimental factor could not be ruled out. In vitro tests confirmed that a few of the cytomegalovirus-associated TCR beta chains recognize cytomegalovirus antigens. The classifier was reported to diagnose cytomegalovirus status with high specificity and sensitivity in both the original and validation cohorts. In a later analysis, HLA-associated TCR beta chains showed more clonal expansion and lower generation probabilities than non-associated chains that were equally common. Only TCR beta chains were sequenced in this cohort, and the absence of alpha or paired-chain data limited detectable features. Because counts were too low, approximately 18 rarely observed V segments, including chromosome 9 orphons, were excluded from the earlier analysis of some 590 of the donors. In a later analysis, TCR association rates were found to vary across HLA loci, with the most associated TCRs seen for DRB1 alleles and the fewest for HLA-C alleles. Immune exposure information for the cohort was limited to CMV serostatus. The authors suggested that the approach could potentially be extended to other disease states and immunological phenotypes. A later analysis reported that several top co-occurrence clusters appeared linked to parvovirus B19, influenza, CMV and Epstein-Barr virus. A later analysis associated about 17,000 TCR beta sequences with specific HLA alleles at a false discovery rate of 0.05. A further reported finding was that TCR beta sequences accurately predicted the HLA-A and HLA-B alleles for most subjects in the first cohort. Strong co-occurrence of HLA alleles, especially DR and DQ, made assigning TCR associations to individual alleles difficult. Across donors, most TCR sequences were observed very rarely, whereas some public TCRs were present in many individuals. Roughly uniform sequencing depth across donors was assumed in presence/absence analyses, although this assumption may not hold. In a later analysis, most CMV-associated TCR beta chains were found to appear HLA-restricted, with HLA associations seemingly driven largely by CMV exposure.

The junction carries 13 bases between V and J, which are trimmed by 4 bases and 0 bases respectively. CDR1 is given as MDHEN and CDR2 as SYDVKM, both from the germline V gene. The CDR3 goes from the cysteine to the phenylalanine over 17 residues. Of all the DNA, just the CDR3 is kept, 51 bases in frame from base 1. Libraries were made using the immunoSEQ multiplex PCR assay. The multiplex PCR relied on a mix of 60 forward primers for TCR Vbeta segments and 13 reverse primers for TCR Jbeta segments. The CDR3 region of rearranged TCR beta genes was amplified from genomic DNA with a multiplex PCR assay. The Illumina HiSeq System was used to sequence the amplified TCR beta libraries as 87-base-pair reads. Under the source paper's analysis protocol: In a later analysis, 80 million or so unique TCR beta chains were counted across the roughly 670 repertoires, and roughly 10 million of these chains were shared by at least two donors. A nearest-neighbor algorithm error-corrected the raw reads and collapsed the reads into unique sequences, merging closely related sequences to remove PCR and sequencing errors. CDR3 sequences were aligned to IMGT reference sequences to assign V, D and J gene segments. For a sequence to be retained, a match of at least six nucleotides was required to both a V gene segment and a J gene segment. Rearrangements were called productive when the CDR3 lacked stop codons and stayed in frame with V and J; all others were non-productive. CDR3 was defined according to IMGT convention as the region running from the second conserved V-encoded cysteine to the conserved J-encoded phenylalanine. The earlier analysis of some 580 of the donors excluded any sequence lacking an unambiguous match to a single V gene segment. An earlier analysis of under 750 of the donors called V segments functional above 56.7% productive rearrangements and segregating when the between-donor standard deviation exceeded 5%. To diagnose cytomegalovirus status from the catalog of TCR beta chain sequences, a statistical classification framework was built. A later analysis assigned V and J genes by comparing TCR nucleotide sequences with IMGT/GENE-DB human TR gene sequences. A later analysis assigned CDR3 sequences and most-parsimonious VDJ recombination scenarios with the TCRdist pipeline. A later analysis defined each TCR beta chain by its CDR3 amino acid sequence plus V-gene family, and excluded reads lacking a unique V-gene family. In a later analysis, a few hundred highly shared, low-generation-probability nucleotide sequences were removed to address suspected cross-contamination and a sequencing artifact. For each public chain, a later analysis derived a clonal expansion index from normalized ranks of inferred template counts within each repertoire. Generation probabilities in a later analysis came from a VDJ recombination model fitted to out-of-frame rearrangements, and those results were checked against IGoR. Hypergeometric tests were used in a later analysis to score TCR-TCR, TCR-HLA and TCR-CMV co-occurrence, with a repertoire-size bias correction applied to the TCR pairs. A later analysis estimated false discovery rates by permuting HLA or CMV assignments 20 times. In a later analysis, co-occurring TCRs were grouped using DBSCAN, and TCRdist sequence similarity was added for clustering within HLA-allele-positive subsets. Co-occurrence clustering excluded repertoires with fewer than 30,000 or more than 120,000 public chains, plus five with anomalous nucleotide sharing. Entries here come from immuneACCESS through TCRdb and include only in-frame sequences with V and J called. Some clones fail to appear in such tables; in the studies checked, an unresolved V gene covers under half of the shortfall, and the cause of the remainder is unknown. The V and J calls and clone size come from that table; D and trimming were worked out from the DNA. This sample holds 60,000 to 100,000 clones; under 80% were observed only once. The ten most abundant clones make up less than 2% of the sample.

The cohort comprised approximately 700 healthy bone marrow donors. At the time of sampling, all cohort members were nominally healthy, though unrecorded immune exposures were likely present. The donor tested CMV seronegative, placing the donor among the roughly 400 seronegative members of the cohort. A peripheral blood sample was collected from each donor, and TCR beta sequencing was performed on peripheral blood mononuclear cells. The Qiagen DNeasy Blood Extraction Kit was used to extract genomic DNA from the blood cell samples. As concerns this clone: Its recognized antigen is unknown. No base qualities exist here, and no much larger clone lies one base off it.

The V gene is TRBV28 and the J gene is TRBJ2-6, and TRBD1 may be the D gene, going by 6 matching bases. The specimen was PBMCs. This TCR was sampled from a man aged 35 to 55 in good health and CMV-seronegative. The nucleotide sequence is TGTGCCAGCAGTTCGGCAGGGGTAAGCTCTGGGGCCAACGTCCTGACTTTC. This is translated as CASSSAGVSSGANVLTF. When the CDR3 is completed using the reference TRBV28 and TRBJ2-6 genes on either side, the full variable domain is DVKVTQSSRYLVKRTGEKVFLECVQDMDHENMFWYRQDPGLGLRLIYFSYDVKMKEKGDIPEGYSVSREKKERFSLILESASTNQTSMYLCASSSAGVSSGANVLTFGAGSRLTVL.